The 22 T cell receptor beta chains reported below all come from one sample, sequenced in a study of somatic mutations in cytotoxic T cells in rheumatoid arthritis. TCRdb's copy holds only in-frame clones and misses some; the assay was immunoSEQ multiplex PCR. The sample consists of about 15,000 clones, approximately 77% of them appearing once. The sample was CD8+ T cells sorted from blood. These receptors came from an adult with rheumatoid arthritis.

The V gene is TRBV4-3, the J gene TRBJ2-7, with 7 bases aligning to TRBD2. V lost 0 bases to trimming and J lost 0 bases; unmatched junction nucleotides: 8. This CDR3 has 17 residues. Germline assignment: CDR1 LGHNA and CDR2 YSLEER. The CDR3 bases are TGCGCCAGCAGCCAAGATGCTGCGGGGGAGATCTCCTACGAGCAGTACTTC. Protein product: CASSQDAAGEISYEQYF.

CDR3 nucleotides: TGTGCCAGCAGCTTTGAGATCGGCTACGAGCAGTACTTC. Translated, it gives CASSFEIGYEQYF. The chain joins TRBV7-2 to TRBJ2-7; D is ambiguous. The germline CDR1 and CDR2 sequences are SGHTA and FQGNSA. This CDR3 is built from 13 residues. Trimming left V 3 bases short and J 3 bases short, with 9 bases between.

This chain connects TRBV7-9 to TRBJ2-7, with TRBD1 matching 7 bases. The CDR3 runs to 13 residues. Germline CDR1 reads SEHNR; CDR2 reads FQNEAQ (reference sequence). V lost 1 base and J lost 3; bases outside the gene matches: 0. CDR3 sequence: CASSLGTGYEQYF. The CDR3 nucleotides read TGTGCCAGCAGCTTAGGGACAGGCTACGAGCAGTACTTC.

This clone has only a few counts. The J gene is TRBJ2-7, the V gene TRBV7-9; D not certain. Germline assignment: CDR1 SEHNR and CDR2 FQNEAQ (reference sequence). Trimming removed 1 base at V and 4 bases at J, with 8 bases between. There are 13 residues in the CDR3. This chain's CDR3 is CASSLDPQYEQYF. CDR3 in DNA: TGTGCCAGCAGCTTAGATCCACAGTACGAGCAGTACTTC.

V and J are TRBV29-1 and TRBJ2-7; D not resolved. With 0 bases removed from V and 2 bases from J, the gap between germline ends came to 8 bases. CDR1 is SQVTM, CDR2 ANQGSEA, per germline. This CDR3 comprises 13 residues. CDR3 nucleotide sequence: TGCAGCGTTGAAGACGGCGGCACCTACGAGCAGTACTTC. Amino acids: CSVEDGGTYEQYF.

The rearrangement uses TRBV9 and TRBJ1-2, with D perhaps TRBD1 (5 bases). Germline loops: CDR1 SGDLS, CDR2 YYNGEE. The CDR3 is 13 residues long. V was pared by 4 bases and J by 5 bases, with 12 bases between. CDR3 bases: TGTGCCAGCAGCTTAGACAGCGCTTATGGCTACACCTTC. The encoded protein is CASSLDSAYGYTF.

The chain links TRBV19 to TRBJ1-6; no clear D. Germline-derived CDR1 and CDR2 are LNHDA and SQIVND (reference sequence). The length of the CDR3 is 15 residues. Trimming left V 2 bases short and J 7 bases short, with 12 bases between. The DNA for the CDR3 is TGTGCCAGTAGTATAAGGGCGGTGAGGAATTCACCCCTCCACTTT. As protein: CASSIRAVRNSPLHF.

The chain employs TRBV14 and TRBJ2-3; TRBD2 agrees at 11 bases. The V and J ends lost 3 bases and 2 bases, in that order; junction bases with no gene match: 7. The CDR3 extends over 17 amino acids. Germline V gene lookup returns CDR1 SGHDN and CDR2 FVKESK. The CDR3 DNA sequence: TGTGCCAGCAGCCATTTCCGACTAGCGGGGCCCACAGATACGCAGTATTTT. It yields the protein CASSHFRLAGPTDTQYF.

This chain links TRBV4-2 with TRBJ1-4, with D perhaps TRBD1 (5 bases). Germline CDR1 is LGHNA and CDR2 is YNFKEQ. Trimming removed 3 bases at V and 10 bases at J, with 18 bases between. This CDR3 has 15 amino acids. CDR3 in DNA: TGTGCCAGCAGCCACGAGCGGGGGGATCCGCGAAAACTGTTTTTT. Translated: CASSHERGDPRKLFF.

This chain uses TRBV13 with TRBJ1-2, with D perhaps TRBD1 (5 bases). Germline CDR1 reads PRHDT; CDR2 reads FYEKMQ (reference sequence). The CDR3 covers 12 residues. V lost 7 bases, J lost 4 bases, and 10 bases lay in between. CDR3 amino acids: CASKGVAYGYTF. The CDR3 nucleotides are TGTGCCAGCAAAGGGGTAGCCTATGGCTACACCTTC.

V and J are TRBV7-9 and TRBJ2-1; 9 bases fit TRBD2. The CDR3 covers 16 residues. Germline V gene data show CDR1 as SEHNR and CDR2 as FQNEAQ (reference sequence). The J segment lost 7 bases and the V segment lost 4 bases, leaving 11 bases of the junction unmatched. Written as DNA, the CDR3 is TGTGCCAGCAGCTACGGCGGGGGGGCCGTCGGGAATGAGCAGTTCTTC. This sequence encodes CASSYGGGAVGNEQFF.

The CDR3 DNA reads TGTGCCAGCAGCTTAGGGAGGGACACTGAAGCTTTCTTT. This codes for CASSLGRDTEAFF. The chain joins TRBV5-4 to TRBJ1-1; D is ambiguous. The CDR3 covers 13 residues. Germline CDR1 reads SGHNT; CDR2 reads YYREEE (reference sequence). V lost 2 bases to trimming and J lost 3 bases, with 8 bases between them.

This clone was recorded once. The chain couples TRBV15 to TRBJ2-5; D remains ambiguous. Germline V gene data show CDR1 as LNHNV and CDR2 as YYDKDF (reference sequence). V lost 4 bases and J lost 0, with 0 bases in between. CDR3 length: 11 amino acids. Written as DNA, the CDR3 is TGTGCCACCAGCAACCAAGAGACCCAGTACTTC. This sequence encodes CATSNQETQYF.

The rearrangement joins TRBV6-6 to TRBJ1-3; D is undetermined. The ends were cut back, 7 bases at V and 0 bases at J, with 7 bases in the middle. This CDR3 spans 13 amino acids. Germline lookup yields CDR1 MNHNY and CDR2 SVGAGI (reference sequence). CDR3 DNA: TGTGCCAGCAATGGTTACTCTGGAAACACCATATATTTT. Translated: CASNGYSGNTIYF.

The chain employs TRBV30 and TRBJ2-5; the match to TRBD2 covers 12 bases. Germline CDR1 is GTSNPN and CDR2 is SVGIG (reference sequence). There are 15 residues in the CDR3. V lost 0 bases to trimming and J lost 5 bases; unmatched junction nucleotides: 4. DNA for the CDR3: TGTGCCTGGAGTGTAACTAGCGGGGGGCGGGAGACCCAGTACTTC. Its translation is CAWSVTSGGRETQYF.

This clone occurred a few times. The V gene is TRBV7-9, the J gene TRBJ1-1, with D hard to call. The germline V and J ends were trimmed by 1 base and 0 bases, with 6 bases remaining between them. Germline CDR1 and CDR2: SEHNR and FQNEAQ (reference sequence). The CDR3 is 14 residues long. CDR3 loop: CASSLGQLNTEAFF. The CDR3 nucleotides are TGTGCCAGCAGCTTAGGGCAGTTGAACACTGAAGCTTTCTTT. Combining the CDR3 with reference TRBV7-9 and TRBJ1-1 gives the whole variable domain DTGVSQNPRHKITKRGQNVTFRCDPISEHNRLYWYRQTLGQGPEFLTYFQNEAQLEKSRLLSDRFSAERPKGSFSTLEIQRTEQGDSAMYLCASSLGQLNTEAFFGQGTRLTVV.

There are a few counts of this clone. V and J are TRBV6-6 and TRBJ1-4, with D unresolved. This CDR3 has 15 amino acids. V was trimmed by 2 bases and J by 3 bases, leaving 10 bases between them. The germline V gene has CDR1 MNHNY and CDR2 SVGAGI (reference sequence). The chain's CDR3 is CASSYRKEPNEKLFF. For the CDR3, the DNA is TGTGCCAGCAGTTACCGTAAAGAACCTAATGAAAAACTGTTTTTT.

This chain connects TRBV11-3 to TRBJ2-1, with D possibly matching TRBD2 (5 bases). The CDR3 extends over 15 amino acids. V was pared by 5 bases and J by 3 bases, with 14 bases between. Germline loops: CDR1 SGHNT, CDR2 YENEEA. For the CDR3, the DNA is TGTGCCAGCAGCCGAACCAGGAGCGGCTACAATGAGCAGTTCTTC. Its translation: CASSRTRSGYNEQFF.

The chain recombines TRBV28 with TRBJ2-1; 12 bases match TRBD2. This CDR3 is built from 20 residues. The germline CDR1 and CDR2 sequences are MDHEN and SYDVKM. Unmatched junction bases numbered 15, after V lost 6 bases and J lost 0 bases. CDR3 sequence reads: CASSPHITSGGLSSYNEQFF. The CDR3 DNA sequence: TGTGCCAGCAGCCCCCATATCACTAGCGGGGGGCTCAGCTCCTACAATGAGCAGTTCTTC.

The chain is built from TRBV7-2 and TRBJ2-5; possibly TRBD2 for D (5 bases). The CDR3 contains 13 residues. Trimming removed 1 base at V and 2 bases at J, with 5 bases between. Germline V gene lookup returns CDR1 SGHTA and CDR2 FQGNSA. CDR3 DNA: TGTGCCAGCAGCTTAGGGACTCAAGAGACCCAGTACTTC. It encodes CASSLGTQETQYF. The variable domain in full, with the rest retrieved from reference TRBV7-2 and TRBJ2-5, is GAGVSQSPSNKVTEKGKDVELRCDPISGHTALYWYRQSLGQGLEFLIYFQGNSAPDKSGLPSDRFSAERTGGSVSTLTIQRTQQEDSAVYLCASSLGTQETQYFGPGTRLLVL.

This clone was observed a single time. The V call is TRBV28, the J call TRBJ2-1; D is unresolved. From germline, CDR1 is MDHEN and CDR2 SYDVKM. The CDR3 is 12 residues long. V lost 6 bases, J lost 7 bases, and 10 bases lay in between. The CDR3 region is CASRSFGNEQFF. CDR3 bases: TGTGCCAGCAGAAGCTTTGGGAATGAGCAGTTCTTC.

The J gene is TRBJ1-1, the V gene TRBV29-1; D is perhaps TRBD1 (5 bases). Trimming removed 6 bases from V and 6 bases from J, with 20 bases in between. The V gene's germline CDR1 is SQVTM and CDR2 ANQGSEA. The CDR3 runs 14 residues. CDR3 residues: CSVQGASSSPEAFF. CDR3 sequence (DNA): TGCAGCGTCCAGGGAGCCTCTAGTTCCCCTGAAGCTTTCTTT.